This is a list of T cell receptor beta chains from one sample in a study of metastatic and nonmetastatic thyroid tumors. TCRdb reassembled clones from the PCR reads with MiXCR. The sample consists of over 10,000 clones, 30% to 35% of them appearing once. Sequenced material: tumor tissue. Receptor source: a female donor with papillary thyroid cancer or a benign thyroid nodule (not recorded which). Some clones in this sample may be carry-over from other donors' samples. Both conserved end residues are part of each CDR3. The D gene is left open where the match is weak.

d_gene	v_gene	CDR3aa
-	TRBV5-1	CASSPQGSGAYFTDTQYF
-	TRBV7-6	CASSLDLGSYEQYF
-	TRBV6-2/TRBV6-3	CASSYTWYDQYF
-	TRBV20-1	CSARVSGSSYEQYF
-	TRBV3-1	CASSQLRLDSTDTQYF
-	TRBV6-2/TRBV6-3	CASSQRENTEAFF
-	TRBV2	CASREARGMGLSGANVLTF
TRBD2	TRBV5-1	CATQSGGASGELFF
-	TRBV2	CASSDADYGYTF
-	TRBV5-1	CASSLAGTQTQYF
-	TRBV19	CASSIGGSHYGYTF
TRBD2	TRBV4-1	CASSRYGGSSNEQYF
-	TRBV12-3/TRBV12-4	CASSLGNPGEQYF
-	TRBV12-5	CASGRDFYEQYF
-	TRBV30	CAWSDGVSYEQYF
-	TRBV24-1	CATSGEVTGDTQYF
TRBD2	TRBV11-2	CASSSTSGRFTDTQYF
TRBD1	TRBV20-1	CSAEQGVNYEQYF